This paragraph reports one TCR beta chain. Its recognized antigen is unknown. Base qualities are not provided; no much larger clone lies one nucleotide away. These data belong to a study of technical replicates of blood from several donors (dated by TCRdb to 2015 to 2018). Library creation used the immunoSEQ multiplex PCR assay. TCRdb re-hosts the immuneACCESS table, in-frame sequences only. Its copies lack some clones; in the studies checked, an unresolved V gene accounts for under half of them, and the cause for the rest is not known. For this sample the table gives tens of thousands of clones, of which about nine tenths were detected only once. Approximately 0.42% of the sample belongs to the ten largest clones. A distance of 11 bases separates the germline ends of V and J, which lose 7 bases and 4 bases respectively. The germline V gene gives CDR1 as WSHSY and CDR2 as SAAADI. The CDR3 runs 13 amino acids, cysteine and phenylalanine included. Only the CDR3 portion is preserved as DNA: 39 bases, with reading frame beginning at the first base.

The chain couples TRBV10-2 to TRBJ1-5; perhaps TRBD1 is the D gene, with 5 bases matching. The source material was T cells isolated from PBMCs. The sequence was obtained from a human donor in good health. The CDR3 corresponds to CASNIGVNQPQHF. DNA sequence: TGCGCCAGCAATATAGGGGTGAATCAGCCCCAGCATTTT.